This entry features one T cell receptor (beta chain) sequence. Antigen: not known. Sequencing was performed with immunoSEQ multiplex PCR; in TCRdb, only in-frame clones are kept and a portion is missing. The sample lists tens of thousands of clones; about two thirds were seen once. This entry belongs to a study of cytotoxic CD8 clonotypes in ibrutinib-treated CLL. About the research overall: Investigators collected response samples after a median around 12 months of treatment, range 6 to 36.

Regarding the study as a whole: Higher clonality was seen at ibrutinib response and a return toward baseline at progression.

From germline, CDR1 is SGHRS and CDR2 YFSETQ. Losses at the gene ends were 0 bases for V and 3 bases for J; bases not matched to a gene: 4. This CDR3 spans 15 amino acids. The chain is built from TRBV5-1 and TRBJ2-7; 9 bases align to TRBD2. The TCR was taken from a human donor with chronic lymphocytic leukemia. The specimen was PBMCs, collected after 24 months of ibrutinib treatment. This chain's CDR3 is CASSLVPSGVYEQYF. CDR3 sequence (DNA): TGCGCCAGCAGCTTGGTACCTAGCGGGGTCTACGAGCAGTACTTC.